The 30 T cell receptor beta chains reported below all come from one sample, sequenced in a study of cytomegalovirus exposure and HLA in healthy donors. The PCR employed 60 Vbeta primers together with 13 Jbeta primers. Profiling relied on immunoSEQ multiplex PCR, and the TCRdb table lists in-frame clones only, not all of them. The repertoire consists of 170,000 or so clones, with about three quarters occurring once and the leading ten covering approximately 3.1%. The sequenced material came from PBMCs. Source of these receptors: a woman in her forties in good health and CMV-seronegative.

This chain uses TRBV19 with TRBJ1-2; D perhaps matches TRBD1 (5 bases). Trimming stripped 6 bases from V and 8 bases from J, with 16 bases between. CDR1 is LNHDA and CDR2 is SQIVND in the germline V gene (reference sequence). This CDR3 has 13 residues. The CDR3 DNA is TGTGCCAGTAGACCACGGGGGACGGAAGGCTACACCTTC. Encoded protein: CASRPRGTEGYTF.

CDR3 DNA: TGTGCCAGCCGCCTGACAGGGGGCTATGGCTACACCTTC. Amino acids: CASRLTGGYGYTF. The genes are TRBV28 and TRBJ1-2; 9 bases are a match to TRBD1. CDR1 and CDR2 from the germline V gene are MDHEN and SYDVKM. Germline trimming cut 8 bases from V and 4 bases from J; bases unmatched to any gene: 5. CDR3 size: 13 residues.

This chain uses TRBV2 with TRBJ2-3, with 9 bases identical to TRBD1. The ends lost 6 bases at V and 5 bases at J; junction bases unmatched: 12. In germline, CDR1 is SNHLY, CDR2 FYNNEI. The CDR3 is 16 residues long. The CDR3 DNA reads as TGTGCCAGCAGCCCTCTTGCACAGGGGGCTGGAGATACGCAGTATTTT. This translates into CASSPLAQGAGDTQYF.

The V gene is TRBV14, the J gene TRBJ2-3; a possible D gene is TRBD2 (6 bases). V lost 2 bases and J lost 11, with 20 bases in between. The CDR3 sequence is 15 residues long. Germline CDR1 is SGHDN and CDR2 is FVKESK. This CDR3 reads CASSQQTTLGTQQYF. CDR3 coding DNA: TGTGCCAGCAGCCAACAGACCACCCTAGGGACTCAGCAGTATTTT.

The chain links TRBV6-1 to TRBJ1-2; 8 bases align to TRBD1. The CDR3 covers 15 residues. Germline V gene data show CDR1 as MNHNS and CDR2 as SASEGT. Trimming took 6 bases from V and 4 from J; bases not matched to a gene: 10. CDR3 sequence reads: CASRKLGTGFYGYTF. CDR3 sequence (DNA): TGTGCCAGCAGGAAATTAGGGACAGGATTCTATGGCTACACCTTC.

The chain has TRBV7-8 and TRBJ1-1, with 8 bases identical to TRBD1. The V gene end was trimmed by 5 bases and the J gene end by 10 bases; junction bases not matched to a gene: 9. CDR1 and CDR2 from the germline V gene are SGHVS and FQNEAQ. This CDR3 contains 13 residues. CDR3 DNA sequence: TGTGCCAGCAGCGCCCAACAGGGGGGGAGAGCTTTCTTT. Translating gives CASSAQQGGRAFF. The whole variable domain, filled in from reference TRBV7-8 and TRBJ1-1, reads GAGVSQSPRYKVAKRGQDVALRCDPISGHVSLFWYQQALGQGPEFLTYFQNEAQLDKSGLPSDRFFAERPEGSVSTLKIQRTQQEDSAVYLCASSAQQGGRAFFGQGTRLTVV.

The rearrangement uses TRBV4-1 and TRBJ2-7; D is unresolved. V was cut by 2 bases and J by 4 bases, with 3 bases left in between. This CDR3 spans 11 amino acids. Per germline, CDR1 MGHRA and CDR2 YSYEKL. CDR3 loop: CASSQTYEQYF. CDR3 coding DNA: TGCGCCAGCAGCCAAACTTACGAGCAGTACTTC.

This rearrangement joins TRBV7-2 to TRBJ2-3; 12 bases are a match to TRBD1. V shed 5 bases and J 6 bases; nucleotides not matched to a gene: 3. There are 14 residues in the CDR3. Germline CDR1 reads SGHTA; CDR2 reads FQGNSA. In nucleotides, the CDR3 is TGTGCCAGCAGCCCCGGGACAGGGGGCGATACGCAGTATTTT. Protein product: CASSPGTGGDTQYF.

The V gene is TRBV5-1, the J gene TRBJ1-2; 7 bases map to TRBD1. This CDR3 contains 15 residues. V gave up 4 bases and J gave up 3 bases; unmatched junction bases: 9. The germline V gene has CDR1 SGHRS and CDR2 YFSETQ. CDR3 residues: CASSMYEGGDYGYTF. The DNA of the CDR3 is TGCGCCAGCAGCATGTACGAAGGGGGCGACTATGGCTACACCTTC.

The chain carries TRBV25-1 and TRBJ1-1, with D possibly TRBD1 on 5 matching bases. In germline, CDR1 is MGHDK, CDR2 SYGVNS. The V end was cut by 3 bases, the J end by 1 base, with 12 bases between. This CDR3 region has 15 residues. The CDR3 DNA is TGTGCCAGCAGTGAGACTTCAAGGGGGAACACTGAAGCTTTCTTT. Its translation is CASSETSRGNTEAFF.

The V and J genes are TRBV11-2 and TRBJ1-1, with TRBD1 identical over 9 bases. Trimming removed 2 bases from V and 4 bases from J; junction bases left unmatched: 5. The CDR3 is made up of 15 amino acids. The germline V gene encodes CDR1 SGHAT and CDR2 FQNNGV. The CDR3 nucleotides are TGTGCCAGCAGCTTACAAACAGGGGGCCGCACTGAAGCTTTCTTT. It translates to CASSLQTGGRTEAFF.

This clone was observed once. Its ends do not fully match the called genes, so a read error is possible. This sequence joins TRBV7-9 and TRBJ2-5; TRBD1 aligns across 8 bases. The CDR3 extends over 17 amino acids. Germline V CDR1 and CDR2: SEHNR, FQNEAQ (reference sequence). The CDR3 here is CSSSLAAIGRGRVTQYF. The CDR3 DNA reads TGTTCCAGCAGCTTAGCCGCTATAGGCAGGGGGCGGGTGACCCAGTACTTC.

Here the CDR3 DNA reads TGTGCCAGCAGTTTACGTTTCCCTTCAGGGGGAGATACGCAGTATTTT. This encodes CASSLRFPSGGDTQYF. The chain couples TRBV27 to TRBJ2-3; 7 positions match TRBD1. The junction had 10 bases not matched to a gene; V was cut back by 2 bases and J by 5 bases. This CDR3 has 16 amino acids. Looked up from germline, CDR1 is MNHEY and CDR2 is SMNVEV (reference sequence).

The rearrangement links TRBV5-4 to TRBJ2-1, with D maybe TRBD2 (5 bases). This CDR3 spans 14 amino acids. Looked up from germline, CDR1 is SGHNT and CDR2 is YYREEE (reference sequence). V was cut by 5 bases and J by 8 bases, with 17 bases left in between. The DNA for the CDR3 is TGTGCCAGCAGGCACGGGGTAGGGTCCGATGAGCAGTTCTTC. This codes for CASRHGVGSDEQFF. The full variable domain, its missing parts supplied by reference TRBV5-4 and TRBJ2-1, is ETGVTQSPTHLIKTRGQQVTLRCSSQSGHNTVSWYQQALGQGPQFIFQYYREEENGRGNFPPRFSGLQFPNYSSELNVNALELDDSALYLCASRHGVGSDEQFFGPGTRLTVL.

V gene TRBV6-1 combines with J gene TRBJ1-1, with D possibly matching TRBD1 (5 bases). The germline V gene encodes CDR1 MNHNS and CDR2 SASEGT. There are 15 residues in the CDR3. V shed 7 bases and J shed 0 bases, with 15 bases lying between them. CDR3 protein: CASNLRSGLNTEAFF. CDR3 DNA sequence: TGTGCCAGCAACCTTCGATCAGGGTTGAACACTGAAGCTTTCTTT.

The chain is built from TRBV2 and TRBJ1-2; TRBD1 might be the D (6 bases). This CDR3 comprises 13 residues. V lost 2 bases and J 7 bases, leaving 11 bases between the germline ends. In germline, CDR1 is SNHLY, CDR2 FYNNEI. The DNA of the CDR3 is TGTGCCAGCAGTGAAAGGGGGGAGGGTGGCTACACCTTC. This translates into CASSERGEGGYTF.

The chain recombines TRBV7-3 with TRBJ2-1; the D gene is possibly TRBD2 (6 bases). The ends were cut back, 0 bases at V and 0 bases at J, with 12 bases in the middle. The CDR3 length is 17 residues. Germline loops: CDR1 SGHTA, CDR2 FQGTGA. In DNA, the CDR3 is TGTGCCAGCAGCTTAACTAGCGGAAGGAGCTCCTACAATGAGCAGTTCTTC. Protein: CASSLTSGRSSYNEQFF.

The chain is built from TRBV25-1 and TRBJ2-5, with no clear D. CDR3 length: 15 amino acids. Germline values: CDR1 MGHDK, CDR2 SYGVNS. V lost 5 bases and J 7 bases, leaving 20 bases between the germline ends. The CDR3 nucleotides read TGTGCCAGCAGTCCTCGGCGGTCGTCGGTTGGGACCCAGTACTTC. Encoded protein: CASSPRRSSVGTQYF. The variable domain in full, completed from reference TRBV25-1 and TRBJ2-5, reads EADIYQTPRYLVIGTGKKITLECSQTMGHDKMYWYQQDPGMELHLIHYSYGVNSTEKGDLSSESTVSRIRTEHFPLTLESARPSHTSQYLCASSPRRSSVGTQYFGPGTRLLVL.

This chain connects TRBV29-1 to TRBJ2-2; a possible D gene is TRBD2 (6 bases). Germline lookup yields CDR1 SQVTM and CDR2 ANQGSEA. This CDR3 contains 14 residues. V lost 7 bases and J 6 bases, leaving 18 bases between the germline ends. CDR3 nucleotides: TGCAGCGGGGGGTCTAGCGCGGAGGCCGGGGAGCTGTTTTTT. Residues: CSGGSSAEAGELFF.

The chain employs TRBV28 and TRBJ2-3; the match to TRBD2 covers 7 bases. Germline lookup yields CDR1 MDHEN and CDR2 SYDVKM. This CDR3 region has 14 residues. Germline trimming cut 3 bases from V and 5 bases from J; bases unmatched to any gene: 5. The CDR3 nucleotides are TGTGCCAGCAGTTTCGCGGGGGAGGGAGATACGCAGTATTTT. This encodes CASSFAGEGDTQYF.

The V gene is TRBV10-2, the J gene TRBJ1-2, with 11 bases matching TRBD1. The germline CDR1 and CDR2 sequences are WSHSY and SAAADI. The ends lost 6 bases at V and 7 bases at J; junction bases unmatched: 4. The CDR3 runs to 13 residues. The CDR3 protein is CASSLDRGLGYTF. The DNA for the CDR3 is TGCGCCAGCAGCCTGGACAGGGGGCTTGGCTACACCTTC.

This clone was found a few times. The chain is built from TRBV4-1 and TRBJ2-5, with D possibly matching TRBD1 (8 bases). The length of the CDR3 is 16 residues. The V end lost 4 bases, the J end lost 5 bases, and 20 bases lay between the germline ends. Germline lookup yields CDR1 MGHRA and CDR2 YSYEKL. The CDR3 DNA follows: TGCGCCAGCAGCCGCGGGAGACAGGGGACAAAGGAGACCCAGTACTTC. Its protein is CASSRGRQGTKETQYF.

The J gene is TRBJ2-1, the V gene TRBV28, with a possible D match to TRBD1 (6 bases). Trimming left V 6 bases short and J 5 bases short, with 29 bases between. CDR1 is MDHEN and CDR2 is SYDVKM in the germline V gene. The CDR3 length is 19 residues. CDR3 region: CASRSDRLGFRLGHNEQFF. For the CDR3, the DNA is TGTGCCAGCAGGTCCGACAGGCTGGGGTTCCGGTTAGGCCACAATGAGCAGTTCTTC. The whole variable domain, remainder taken from reference TRBV28 and TRBJ2-1, is DVKVTQSSRYLVKRTGEKVFLECVQDMDHENMFWYRQDPGLGLRLIYFSYDVKMKEKGDIPEGYSVSREKKERFSLILESASTNQTSMYLCASRSDRLGFRLGHNEQFFGPGTRLTVL.

This chain uses TRBV5-4 with TRBJ2-2, with 8 bases lining up with TRBD1. J was trimmed by 6 bases and V by 5 bases; bases with no gene match: 3. The CDR3 totals 13 residues. From germline, CDR1 is SGHNT and CDR2 YYREEE (reference sequence). The CDR3 bases are TGTGCCAGCAGGGGGACAGGCTCCGGGGAGCTGTTTTTT. It is translated as CASRGTGSGELFF.

The chain carries TRBV2 and TRBJ1-1; TRBD1 might be the D (5 bases). The CDR3 has 14 residues. Trimming took off 2 bases at V and 6 bases at J, with 13 bases between the two ends. Germline values: CDR1 SNHLY, CDR2 FYNNEI. DNA for the CDR3: TGTGCCAGCAGTGAATGGGGGGATGACGCTGAAGCTTTCTTT. Its protein is CASSEWGDDAEAFF.

The V gene is TRBV11-3, the J gene TRBJ1-4; D possibly corresponds to TRBD1 (6 bases). Trimming left V 5 bases short and J 5 bases short, with 18 bases between. This CDR3 region has 16 residues. CDR1 is SGHNT and CDR2 is YENEEA in the germline V gene. DNA for the CDR3: TGTGCCAGCAGCAAGAGTGGCCCGGGACAAAATGAAAAACTGTTTTTT. This encodes CASSKSGPGQNEKLFF.

This clone showed up just a few times. V is TRBV6-4 and J is TRBJ1-1; D gene uncertain. Germline lookup yields CDR1 MRHNA and CDR2 SNTAGT. The CDR3 loop spans 11 amino acids. V was pared by 10 bases and J by 0 bases, with 6 bases between. CDR3 region: CATQMNTEAFF. In DNA, the CDR3 is TGTGCCACCCAAATGAACACTGAAGCTTTCTTT.

In DNA form, the CDR3 reads TGTGCCAGCAGTTTAGTAGCATATCCACTCTACGAGCAGTACTTC. This sequence encodes CASSLVAYPLYEQYF. The chain is built from TRBV27 and TRBJ2-7; D is unresolved. Per the germline V gene, CDR1 is MNHEY and CDR2 is SMNVEV (reference sequence). The CDR3 spans 15 residues. V lost 2 bases, J lost 3 bases, and 14 bases lay in between.

Only a few counts were recorded for this clone. V is TRBV6-6 and J is TRBJ1-4, with unresolved D. V was trimmed by 6 bases and J by 6 bases, leaving 5 bases between them. This CDR3 comprises 11 residues. Germline CDR1 is MNHNY and CDR2 is SVGAGI (reference sequence). The CDR3 sequence is CASRSYEKLFF. In DNA form, the CDR3 reads TGTGCCAGCAGGTCTTATGAAAAACTGTTTTTT.

The V and J genes are TRBV15 and TRBJ1-2; no clear D. The CDR3 length is 12 residues. Trimming took 0 bases from V and 5 from J, leaving 4 bases between them. Germline values: CDR1 LNHNV, CDR2 YYDKDF (reference sequence). CDR3 in amino acids: CATSRDRYGYTF. DNA for the CDR3: TGTGCCACCAGCAGAGATCGTTATGGCTACACCTTC. Filled out from reference TRBV15 and TRBJ1-2, the complete variable domain reads DAMVIQNPRYQVTQFGKPVTLSCSQTLNHNVMYWYQQKSSQAPKLLFHYYDKDFNNEADTPDNFQSRRPNTSFCFLDIRSPGLGDTAMYLCATSRDRYGYTFGSGTRLTVV.